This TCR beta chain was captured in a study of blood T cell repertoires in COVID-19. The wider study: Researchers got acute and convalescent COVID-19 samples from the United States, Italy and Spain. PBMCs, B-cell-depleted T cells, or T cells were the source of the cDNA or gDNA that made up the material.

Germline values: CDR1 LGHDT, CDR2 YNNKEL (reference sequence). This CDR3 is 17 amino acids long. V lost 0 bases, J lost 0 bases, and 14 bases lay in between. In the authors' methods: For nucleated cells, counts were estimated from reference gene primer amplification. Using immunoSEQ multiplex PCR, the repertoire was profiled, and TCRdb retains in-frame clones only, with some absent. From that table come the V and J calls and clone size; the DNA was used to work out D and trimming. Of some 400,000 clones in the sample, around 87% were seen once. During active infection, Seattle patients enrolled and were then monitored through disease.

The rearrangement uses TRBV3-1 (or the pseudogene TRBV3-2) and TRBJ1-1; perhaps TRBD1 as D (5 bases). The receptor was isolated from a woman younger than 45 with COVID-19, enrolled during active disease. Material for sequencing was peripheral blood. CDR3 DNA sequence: TGTGCCAGCAGCCAAGATGGGTCAGGGATCTTGAACACTGAAGCTTTCTTT. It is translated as CASSQDGSGILNTEAFF.